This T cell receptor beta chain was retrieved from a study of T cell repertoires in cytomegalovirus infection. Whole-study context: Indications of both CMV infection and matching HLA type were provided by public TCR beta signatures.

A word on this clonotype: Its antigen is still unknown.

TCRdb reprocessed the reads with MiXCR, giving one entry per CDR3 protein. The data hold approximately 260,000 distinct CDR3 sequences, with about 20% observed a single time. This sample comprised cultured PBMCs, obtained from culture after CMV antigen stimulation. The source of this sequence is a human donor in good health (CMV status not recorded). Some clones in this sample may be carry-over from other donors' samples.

The chain's CDR3 is CASSYGLAGGQETQYF. CDR3 DNA: TGTGCCAGCAGCTACGGACTAGCGGGAGGGCAAGAGACCCAGTACTTC. The genes are TRBV7-2 and TRBJ2-5; 15 bases are shared with TRBD2. The CDR3 is 16 residues long. The germline V gene has CDR1 SGHTA and CDR2 FQGNSA. V gave up 4 bases and J gave up 2 bases; unmatched junction bases: 2.